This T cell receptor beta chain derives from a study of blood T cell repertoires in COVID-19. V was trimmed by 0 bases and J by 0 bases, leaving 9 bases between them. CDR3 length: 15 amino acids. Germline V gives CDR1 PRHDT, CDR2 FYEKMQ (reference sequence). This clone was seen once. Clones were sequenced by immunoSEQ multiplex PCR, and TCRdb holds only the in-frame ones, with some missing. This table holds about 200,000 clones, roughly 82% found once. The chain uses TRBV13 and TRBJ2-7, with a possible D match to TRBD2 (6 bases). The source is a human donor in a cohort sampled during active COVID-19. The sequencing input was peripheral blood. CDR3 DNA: TGTGCCAGCAGCTTAGGCGCGGGGAGCTCCTACGAGCAGTACTTC. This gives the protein CASSLGAGSSYEQYF.